This entry describes one T cell receptor beta chain. The data were obtained in a study of blood T cell repertoires in COVID-19. Overall study context: PBMCs, B-cell-depleted T cells, or T cells provided the cDNA or gDNA that made up the material.

CDR1 is MNHEY, CDR2 SVGAGI, per germline. This CDR3 has 16 amino acids. V lost 0 bases, J lost 0 bases, and 6 bases lay in between. TCRdb's table, derived via immunoSEQ multiplex PCR, lists solely in-frame clones and lacks some. In the table there are 65,000 to 75,000 clones, 70% to 90% of which are singletons. The source of this sequence is a man aged 45-65 years with active COVID-19. The chain is built from TRBV6-5 and TRBJ1-6; D is ambiguous. Sequenced: peripheral blood. The CDR3 DNA sequence: TGTGCCAGCAGTTACTCTCTCTACTCCTATAATTCACCCCTCCACTTT. It encodes CASSYSLYSYNSPLHF.